A single sample gave rise to the 4 T cell receptor beta chains below, sequenced in a study of blood T cell repertoires in COVID-19. Sequenced by immunoSEQ multiplex PCR; TCRdb stores in-frame clones only, minus some. Among around 100,000 clones listed, about 77% were seen once. The material sequenced was peripheral blood. These receptors were obtained from a man aged 65-85 years with active or convalescent COVID-19.

CDR3 in DNA: TGTGCCAGCAAGTTAAGGGAGCGGGGTAACCAAGAGACCCAGTACTTC. Its translation: CASKLRERGNQETQYF. The V and J genes are TRBV2 and TRBJ2-5; 7 positions agree with TRBD2. The CDR3 is made up of 16 amino acids. The trim removed 7 bases at V and 0 bases at J, leaving 11 bases unmatched. Germline V lookup: CDR1 SNHLY, CDR2 FYNNEI.

V usage is TRBV4-3 and J usage is TRBJ2-2; maybe TRBD1 (6 bases). The V end lost 0 bases, the J end lost 5 bases, and 16 bases lay between the germline ends. CDR1 and CDR2 (germline): LGHNA, YSLEER. The length of the CDR3 is 17 residues. DNA of the CDR3: TGCGCCAGCAGCCAAGATCGAACGGACAGTTTTACCGGGGAGCTGTTTTTT. As protein: CASSQDRTDSFTGELFF.

V usage is TRBV6-5 and J usage is TRBJ2-1; D may be TRBD1 (5 bases). V dropped 6 bases and J dropped 8 bases, with 17 bases sitting between them. CDR1 and CDR2 (germline): MNHEY, SVGAGI. The CDR3 consists of 14 residues. Here the CDR3 reads CASSARVALDEQFF. CDR3 sequence (DNA): TGTGCCAGCAGCGCCAGGGTAGCCCTAGATGAGCAGTTCTTC.

The V and J genes are TRBV3-1 (or the pseudogene TRBV3-2) and TRBJ2-1; 8 positions agree with TRBD2. The CDR3 contains 16 residues. The junction had 6 bases not matched to a gene; V was cut back by 3 bases and J by 2 bases. CDR1 is LGHDT and CDR2 is YNNKEL in the germline V gene (reference sequence). CDR3 region: CASSHSSGGTYNEQFF. The CDR3, as DNA: TGTGCCAGCAGCCATTCCTCGGGGGGGACCTACAATGAGCAGTTCTTC.